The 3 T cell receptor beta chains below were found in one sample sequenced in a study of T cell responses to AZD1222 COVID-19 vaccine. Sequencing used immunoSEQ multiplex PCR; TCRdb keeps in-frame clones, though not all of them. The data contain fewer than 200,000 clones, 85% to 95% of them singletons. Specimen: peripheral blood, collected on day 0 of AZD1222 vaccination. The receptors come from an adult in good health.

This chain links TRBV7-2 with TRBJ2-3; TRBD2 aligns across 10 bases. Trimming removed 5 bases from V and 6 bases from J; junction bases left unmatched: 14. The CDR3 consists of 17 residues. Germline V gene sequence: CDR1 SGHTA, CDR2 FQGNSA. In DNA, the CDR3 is TGTGCCAGCAGCCCGCGCCGGACGGGACTAGCGTTTGATACGCAGTATTTT. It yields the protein CASSPRRTGLAFDTQYF. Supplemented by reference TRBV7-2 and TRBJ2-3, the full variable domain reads GAGVSQSPSNKVTEKGKDVELRCDPISGHTALYWYRQSLGQGLEFLIYFQGNSAPDKSGLPSDRFSAERTGGSVSTLTIQRTQQEDSAVYLCASSPRRTGLAFDTQYFGPGTRLTVL.

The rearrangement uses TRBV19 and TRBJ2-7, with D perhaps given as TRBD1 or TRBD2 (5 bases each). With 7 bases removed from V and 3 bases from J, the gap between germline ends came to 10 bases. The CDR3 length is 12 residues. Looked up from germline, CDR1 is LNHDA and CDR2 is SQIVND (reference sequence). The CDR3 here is CASNGADYEQYF. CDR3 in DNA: TGTGCCAGTAACGGGGCAGACTACGAGCAGTACTTC.

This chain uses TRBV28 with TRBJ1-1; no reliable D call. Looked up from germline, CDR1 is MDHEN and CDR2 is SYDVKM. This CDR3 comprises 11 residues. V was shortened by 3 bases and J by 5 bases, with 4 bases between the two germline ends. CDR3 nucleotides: TGTGCCAGCAGTTTGCCAACTGAAGCTTTCTTT. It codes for CASSLPTEAFF.